The next 14 T cell receptor beta chains were all read from a single sample in a study of blood T cell repertoires in COVID-19 (dated by TCRdb to 2020 to 2021). Libraries came from the immunoSEQ multiplex PCR assay. Entries here come from immuneACCESS through TCRdb and include only in-frame sequences with V and J called. Some clones fail to appear in such tables; in the studies checked, an unresolved V gene covers under half of the shortfall, and the cause of the remainder is unknown. The sample table holds around 140,000 clones, of which 80% to 90% were seen once. The leading ten clones occupy roughly 13% of the sample. The sequenced material came from peripheral blood. The receptors originated from a man in his late teens or twenties with COVID-19, enrolled during active disease.

This sequence joins TRBV7-2 and TRBJ1-5; D might be TRBD1 (5 bases). CDR3 size: 15 residues. V was cut by 1 base and J by 7 bases, with 14 bases left in between. From germline, CDR1 is SGHTA and CDR2 FQGNSA. Here the CDR3 DNA reads TGTGCCAGCAGCTTAGTTGCAGGGTTGGGCCAGCCCCAGCATTTT. This codes for CASSLVAGLGQPQHF.

This chain connects TRBV6-5 to TRBJ2-1; no clear D. The CDR3 has 12 residues. From germline, CDR1 is MNHEY and CDR2 SVGAGI. The V end lost 5 bases, the J end lost 9 bases, and 11 bases lay between the germline ends. CDR3 DNA sequence: TGTGCCAGCAGTCCCACCCCCGGTGAGCAGTTCTTC. Translation gives CASSPTPGEQFF.

The J gene is TRBJ2-7, the V gene TRBV6-2 or TRBV6-3; D is perhaps TRBD2 (5 bases). This CDR3 spans 18 amino acids. Per the germline V gene, CDR1 is MNHEY and CDR2 is SVGEGT. The V gene lost 5 bases and the J gene lost 1 base, with 24 bases spanning the gap. The CDR3 sequence: CASSSVPSWAGKSYEQYF. The CDR3, as DNA: TGTGCCAGCAGTAGCGTTCCTAGCTGGGCAGGTAAATCCTACGAGCAGTACTTC.

The gene calls are TRBV4-1 and TRBJ2-7, with 10 bases fitting TRBD2. Trimming took 5 bases from V and 0 from J; bases not matched to a gene: 4. CDR1 MGHRA and CDR2 YSYEKL come from the germline V gene. The CDR3 covers 15 residues. The CDR3 region has the DNA TGCGCCAGCAGCTCCCAGCGGGGGGGCTCCTACGAGCAGTACTTC. It yields the protein CASSSQRGGSYEQYF.

V usage is TRBV11-2 and J usage is TRBJ2-3; the D gene is possibly TRBD2 (6 bases). V lost 0 bases, J lost 3 bases, and 10 bases lay in between. CDR1 and CDR2 (germline): SGHAT, FQNNGV. The CDR3 has 15 amino acids. The CDR3: CASSLEWTTTDTQYF. The CDR3 DNA follows: TGTGCCAGCAGCTTAGAATGGACTACAACAGATACGCAGTATTTT.

This rearrangement joins TRBV27 to TRBJ2-5; weak D call: TRBD1 (6 bases). Germline CDR1 MNHEY, CDR2 SMNVEV (reference sequence). CDR3 size: 14 residues. V lost 4 bases and J 4 bases, leaving 13 bases between the germline ends. CDR3 nucleotide sequence: TGTGCCAGCAGTTCCACCTCCAGGGGAGAGACCCAGTACTTC. This sequence encodes CASSSTSRGETQYF.

This chain joins TRBV7-9 and TRBJ1-5; D is uncertain. The CDR3 sequence is 14 residues long. Germline V lookup: CDR1 SEHNR, CDR2 FQNEAQ (reference sequence). V was clipped by 5 bases and J by 3 bases, with 11 bases between them. The CDR3 DNA reads TGTGCCAGCAGCCCAGCGGGAGACAATCAGCCCCAGCATTTT. This codes for CASSPAGDNQPQHF.

The J gene is TRBJ1-5, the V gene TRBV9, with unresolved D. Germline V gene data show CDR1 as SGDLS and CDR2 as YYNGEE. The V end lost 0 bases, the J end lost 6 bases, and 13 bases lay between the germline ends. The CDR3 loop spans 15 amino acids. The CDR3 here is CASSVGGQYAQPQHF. DNA for the CDR3: TGTGCCAGCAGCGTAGGAGGCCAATATGCTCAGCCCCAGCATTTT.

The chain has TRBV11-2 and TRBJ2-2; perhaps TRBD1 as D (6 bases). Trimming pared 5 bases from V and 3 bases from J, leaving 13 bases between. The CDR3 is 15 amino acids. Germline assignment: CDR1 SGHAT and CDR2 FQNNGV. This CDR3 reads CASSRVRGDTGELFF. CDR3 DNA: TGTGCCAGCAGCCGGGTCAGGGGCGACACCGGGGAGCTGTTTTTT.

The V and J genes are TRBV13 and TRBJ2-1; 9 bases fit TRBD1. The CDR3 is 15 amino acids. The germline V gene encodes CDR1 PRHDT and CDR2 FYEKMQ (reference sequence). Unmatched junction bases numbered 7, after V lost 2 bases and J lost 8 bases. The DNA of the CDR3 is TGTGCCAGCAGCTTATTCACACAGGGGGCACATGAGCAGTTCTTC. This encodes CASSLFTQGAHEQFF.

This chain uses TRBV7-8 with TRBJ2-7; TRBD2 is a possible D gene (7 bases). CDR1 is SGHVS and CDR2 is FQNEAQ in the germline V gene. Deletions cut 9 bases from V and 0 bases from J, with 9 bases between. CDR3 length equals 12 residues. The CDR3 loop is CARGGHSYEQYF. The CDR3 region has the DNA TGTGCCAGGGGGGGGCACTCCTACGAGCAGTACTTC.

On this clone itself: At one end, the junction sequence differs from germline, possibly due to a read error. The V and J genes are TRBV4-1 and TRBJ1-4; TRBD1 might be the D (6 bases). Looked up from germline, CDR1 is MGHRA and CDR2 is YSYEKL. The CDR3 spans 17 residues. The CDR3 sequence is CASSDFRGGQANEKLLF. DNA for the CDR3: TGCGCCAGCAGCGACTTTAGGGGGGGGCAAGCTAATGAAAAACTGCTTTTT.

This sequence joins TRBV30 and TRBJ1-2, with D tentatively TRBD1 (6 bases). CDR1 and CDR2 from the germline V gene are GTSNPN and SVGIG (reference sequence). This CDR3 region has 11 residues. The V gene lost 3 bases and the J gene lost 6 bases, with 8 bases spanning the gap. The CDR3 here is CAWRRGNGYTF. DNA for the CDR3: TGTGCCTGGAGGAGGGGGAATGGCTACACCTTC.

The CDR3 DNA reads TGTGCCAGCAGCGTGGCTGCCGACAGCTCCTACGAGCAGTACTTC. Its protein product is CASSVAADSSYEQYF. The chain couples TRBV9 to TRBJ2-7; tentatively, D is TRBD1 (5 bases). The V end lost 2 bases, the J end lost 0 bases, and 12 bases lay between the germline ends. The CDR3 covers 15 residues. Germline values: CDR1 SGDLS, CDR2 YYNGEE.